This TCR beta chain stems from a study of shared clonotypes between healthy human individuals. On the study more broadly: Per donor, three plates held CD4 naive cells, three held CD4 memory, two held CD8 naive and one held CD8 memory.

Study results and caveats: Across subsets, estimated richness was generally greater for naive than for memory populations.

As concerns this clone: Its target is not known.

The authors loaded 150 to 250 ng DNA, tens of thousands of T cell genomes, into sorted-subset replicate PCRs. Original data processing: From ImmunoSEQ came sequences covering only the junction and carrying no quality scores, so filtering differed. Clones were sequenced by immunoSEQ multiplex PCR, and TCRdb holds only the in-frame ones, with some missing. V and J calls and clone size are copied from that table; D and trimming were computed from the DNA. The table has about 79,000 clones, 60% to 70% seen once. Looked up from germline, CDR1 is SGHTA and CDR2 is FQGNSA. CDR3 length equals 17 residues. The germline V and J ends were trimmed by 0 bases and 7 bases, with 18 bases remaining between them.

The chain links TRBV7-2 to TRBJ2-2; D is perhaps TRBD2 (6 bases). The sequencing input was memory CD8+ T cells sorted from blood. The subset here: CD45RO+ cells pooled with CCR7-negative TemRA cells. The source of this sequence is a man in his thirties or forties in good health. In DNA, the CDR3 is TGTGCCAGCAGCTTAGCGCCGGCTAGCGCCCTGGGCGGGGAGCTGTTTTTT. Its translation: CASSLAPASALGGELFF. Variable domain in full (rest from reference TRBV7-2 and TRBJ2-2): GAGVSQSPSNKVTEKGKDVELRCDPISGHTALYWYRQSLGQGLEFLIYFQGNSAPDKSGLPSDRFSAERTGGSVSTLTIQRTQQEDSAVYLCASSLAPASALGGELFFGEGSRLTVL.